This T cell receptor (beta chain) derives from a study of T cell repertoires in cytomegalovirus infection. Study-wide context: Public TCR beta signature analysis indicated the presence of both CMV infection and matching HLA type. Study-level points and caveats: Dominating the ex vivo response were HLA-C-restricted CMV-specific TCR beta clonotypes. Frequencies of public TCR beta families were cumulated, and this identified carriers of CMV plus the relevant HLA.

Many counts were recorded for this clonotype. The antigen is not known. TCRdb reprocessed the reads via MiXCR and lists one record per CDR3 protein. Of 100,000 to 150,000 distinct CDR3 sequences listed, 8.8% were seen once; the top ten hold around 10%. The CDR3 is made up of 14 amino acids. Germline V gene sequence: CDR1 SGHTA, CDR2 FQGNSA. V was pared by 5 bases and J by 6 bases, with 14 bases between. The rearrangement uses TRBV7-2 and TRBJ2-1, with D tentatively TRBD2 (5 bases). The sequenced sample was PBMCs. This clonotype originated in a human donor in good health (CMV status not recorded). Some clones in this sample may be carry-over from other donors' samples. The CDR3 protein is CASSRTGRANEQFF. In DNA form, the CDR3 reads TGTGCCAGCAGCCGGACTGGAAGGGCCAATGAGCAGTTCTTC.